These 17 T cell receptor beta chains came from one sample sequenced in a study of blood T cell repertoires in COVID-19. Some clones are missing from TCRdb's copy, which holds only in-frame ones; the method was immunoSEQ multiplex PCR. In the table there are around 250,000 clones, around four fifths of which are singletons. The sample comprised PBMCs or T cells enriched from blood (not recorded which). These receptors originate from a man aged 35-49 years who had recovered from COVID-19.

This clone was detected a few times. The V call is TRBV6-1, the J call TRBJ2-6; D possibly corresponds to TRBD1 (6 bases). In germline, CDR1 is MNHNS, CDR2 SASEGT. With 3 bases removed from V and 2 bases from J, the gap between germline ends came to 11 bases. CDR3 length: 16 amino acids. The CDR3 loop is CASSDPQGTGANVLTF. The CDR3 DNA follows: TGTGCCAGCAGTGACCCACAGGGAACTGGGGCCAACGTCCTGACTTTC.

The V gene is TRBV13, the J gene TRBJ2-7; a possible D gene is TRBD2 (6 bases). The germline V gene has CDR1 PRHDT and CDR2 FYEKMQ (reference sequence). V was trimmed by 5 bases and J by 0 bases, leaving 17 bases between them. This CDR3 comprises 16 residues. DNA of the CDR3: TGTGCCAGCAGCGGCACGGAGGGACCCCTCTCCTACGAGCAGTACTTC. As protein: CASSGTEGPLSYEQYF.

The chain is built from TRBV19 and TRBJ2-1, with 11 bases matching TRBD1. V was clipped by 6 bases and J by 8 bases; unmatched bases: 9. The CDR3 is 15 amino acids. Germline-derived CDR1 and CDR2 are LNHDA and SQIVND (reference sequence). Written as DNA, the CDR3 is TGTGCCAGTAGCATTGGACAGGGGGCTTCGGATGAGCAGTTCTTC. Translated, it gives CASSIGQGASDEQFF. The whole variable domain, filled in from reference TRBV19 and TRBJ2-1, reads DGGITQSPKYLFRKEGQNVTLSCEQNLNHDAMYWYRQDPGQGLRLIYYSQIVNDFQKGDIAEGYSVSREKKESFPLTVTSAQKNPTAFYLCASSIGQGASDEQFFGPGTRLTVL.

In the case of this clone: Germline and junction disagree at one end, which may indicate a read error. The chain employs TRBV3-1 (or the pseudogene TRBV3-2) and TRBJ2-7, with 10 bases matching TRBD1. The germline V gene has CDR1 LGHDT and CDR2 YNNKEL (reference sequence). This CDR3 has 14 residues. The CDR3 DNA reads as TGTGCCAGTAGCCCGGGACAGGGGTACGGCGAGCAGTACTTC. Amino acid sequence: CASSPGQGYGEQYF.

The V call is TRBV7-8, the J call TRBJ2-1; tentatively, D is TRBD2 (6 bases). V shed 3 bases and J shed 0 bases, with 18 bases lying between them. This CDR3 is 18 amino acids long. Germline V gene data show CDR1 as SGHVS and CDR2 as FQNEAQ. CDR3 in DNA: TGTGCCAGCAGCTTCCCCCAGAGCGGGCGGCTCTCCTACAATGAGCAGTTCTTC. It yields the protein CASSFPQSGRLSYNEQFF.

The rearrangement joins TRBV4-1 to TRBJ2-3; D may be TRBD1 (6 bases). Trimming cost V 1 base and J 7 bases, with 9 bases left between them. CDR1 and CDR2 (germline): MGHRA, YSYEKL. The CDR3 is 13 amino acids. The CDR3 sequence is CASSQVTGNTQYF. CDR3 coding DNA: TGCGCCAGCAGCCAAGTTACAGGGAATACGCAGTATTTT.

The CDR3 region is CASSEERQSPQHF. The DNA for the CDR3 is TGTGCCAGCAGTGAAGAGCGTCAGTCGCCCCAGCATTTT. The chain recombines TRBV6-1 with TRBJ1-5; D unresolved. CDR1 is MNHNS, CDR2 SASEGT, per germline. This CDR3 has 13 amino acids. V lost 1 base, J lost 9 bases, and 10 bases lay in between.

The rearrangement uses TRBV12-3 or TRBV12-4 and TRBJ1-1; no firm D call. The CDR3 extends over 12 amino acids. Trimming took 5 bases from V and 2 from J, leaving 6 bases between them. The CDR3 here is CASSSGNTEAFF. As DNA, the CDR3 is TGTGCCAGCAGTAGCGGAAACACTGAAGCTTTCTTT.

The J gene is TRBJ2-2, the V gene TRBV11-1; 8 positions agree with TRBD1. There are 16 residues in the CDR3. V was clipped by 5 bases and J by 0 bases; unmatched bases: 5. Germline CDR1 and CDR2: SGHAT and FQDESV (reference sequence). CDR3: CASSVRQGTNTGELFF. The CDR3 nucleotides read TGTGCCAGCAGCGTGAGACAGGGGACGAACACCGGGGAGCTGTTTTTT.

This chain connects TRBV2 to TRBJ2-2, with D maybe TRBD1 (5 bases). Germline V lookup: CDR1 SNHLY, CDR2 FYNNEI. This CDR3 is 14 amino acids long. The V gene lost 8 bases and the J gene lost 0 bases, with 10 bases spanning the gap. CDR3 sequence (DNA): TGTGCCAGCCGACAGACAGCGAACACCGGGGAGCTGTTTTTT. It yields the protein CASRQTANTGELFF.

This clone has more than one count but fewer than ten. The chain couples TRBV6-5 to TRBJ1-2; D not certain. This CDR3 has 11 amino acids. V gave up 6 bases and J gave up 5 bases, with 7 bases separating them. CDR1 is MNHEY and CDR2 is SVGAGI in the germline V gene. The CDR3, as DNA: TGTGCCAGCAGACAGAAATATGGCTACACCTTC. Translation gives CASRQKYGYTF.

The chain joins TRBV4-1 to TRBJ2-1; possibly TRBD1 for D (5 bases). V dropped 1 base and J dropped 4 bases, with 17 bases sitting between them. Germline loops: CDR1 MGHRA, CDR2 YSYEKL. There are 17 residues in the CDR3. This CDR3 reads CASSQVLGYQGYNEQFF. The CDR3 bases are TGCGCCAGCAGCCAAGTTCTGGGATACCAGGGTTACAATGAGCAGTTCTTC.

The genes are TRBV24-1 and TRBJ1-1; D not certain. In germline, CDR1 is KGHDR, CDR2 SFDVKD. Trimming took off 3 bases at V and 1 base at J, with 5 bases between the two ends. The CDR3 totals 13 residues. In DNA, the CDR3 is TGTGCCACCAGTGATGAGGGGAACACTGAAGCTTTCTTT. Translation: CATSDEGNTEAFF.

The V and J genes are TRBV4-1 and TRBJ2-1; weak D call: TRBD1 (5 bases). The CDR3 length is 12 residues. V lost 0 bases and J lost 10, with 7 bases in between. Looked up from germline, CDR1 is MGHRA and CDR2 is YSYEKL. CDR3 residues: CASSQDRQEQFF. Here the CDR3 DNA reads TGCGCCAGCAGCCAAGACAGACAGGAGCAGTTCTTC.

The CDR3 sequence is CASSPGGGTQYF. CDR3 DNA sequence: TGTGCCAGCAGCCCGGGGGGAGGTACGCAGTATTTT. The rearrangement links TRBV14 to TRBJ2-3; 7 bases fit TRBD2. The CDR3 spans 12 residues. Trimming at V came to 4 bases and at J to 8 bases, leaving 3 bases not matched to a gene. Germline values: CDR1 SGHDN, CDR2 FVKESK.

The chain couples TRBV4-3 to TRBJ2-7; 11 bases line up with TRBD1. The germline V gene encodes CDR1 LGHNA and CDR2 YSLEER. The CDR3 runs to 15 residues. V dropped 4 bases and J dropped 3; count of bases not matched to a gene: 5. CDR3 coding DNA: TGCGCCAGCAGCCCCTCCGGGACAGGGGGCTACGAGCAGTACTTC. It specifies CASSPSGTGGYEQYF.

The chain links TRBV5-1 to TRBJ1-1; 10 bases are a match to TRBD1. The trim removed 2 bases at V and 4 bases at J, leaving 5 bases unmatched. CDR3 length: 15 amino acids. In germline, CDR1 is SGHRS, CDR2 YFSETQ. The chain's CDR3 is CASSFRQGAGTEAFF. The CDR3 DNA reads as TGCGCCAGCAGCTTCCGACAGGGGGCCGGCACTGAAGCTTTCTTT.